This T cell receptor beta chain was captured by sequencing in a study of molecular identifiers for immune sequencing clone quantification. The CDR3 spans 14 residues. The germline V gene encodes CDR1 SQVTM and CDR2 ANQGSEA. The V end was cut by 4 bases, the J end by 0 bases, with 10 bases between. Methods described previously were used for bulk TCR libraries, and listed TCR primers were applied. TCRdb redid the calling of the PCR reads with MiXCR, one entry per CDR3 protein. The sample contains hundreds of thousands of distinct CDR3 sequences, less than 30% of which appear only once. Sorting captured naive CD8 T cells as CD8+CD4-CCR7+CD45RA+. Study-level results: A single cell's spiked Jurkat TCR RNA was reportedly detectable among roughly 920,000 naive cells.

This clonotype was seen many times. Its specificity is unknown. The sample consisted of naive CD8+ T cells from blood, with Jurkat cell RNA spiked in. Noted subset: FACS-sorted CD8+CD4-CCR7+CD45RA+ naive T cells. The receptor's source is a human donor in good health. Some libraries in this study had Jurkat cell RNA spiked in. The V and J genes are TRBV29-1 and TRBJ2-1, with D unresolved. The CDR3 coding sequence is TGCAGCGTTGTATCCGGAATCTCCTACAATGAGCAGTTCTTC. This encodes CSVVSGISYNEQFF.